This TCR beta chain derives from a study of T-cell memory formation after mild COVID-19. Overall study context: There were largely donor-specific TCR clusters. Overall study results and limits: Some clones that responded were present in memory (sampled pre-infection), which suggests cross-reactive memory joined. Clones that contracted from day 15 to 85 had balanced CD4/CD8; later expanders were CD4+ biased.

Germline-derived CDR1 and CDR2 are GTSNPN and SVGIG (reference sequence). The CDR3 has 16 amino acids. Trimming cost V 2 bases and J 0 bases; bases outside gene matches: 6. Constant-segment primers and 5'RACE yielded cDNA libraries for TCR alpha and TCR beta, each carrying sample barcodes and UMIs. MiXCR was run by TCRdb on the 5' RACE reads, yielding one entry per CDR3 protein. This sample has around 340,000 distinct CDR3 sequences, with about 15% found just once. As for this clonotype: Its antigen is as yet unknown.

The chain couples TRBV30 to TRBJ1-5, with TRBD1 matching 8 bases. The receptor comes from a man aged 18 to 29 who had mild COVID-19 (a few samples of this study predate the infection). Cell type and time point are not known. Sequences were obtained from PBMCs or a T cell subset sorted from them (not recorded which). CDR3 sequence: CAWSTPGGYSNQPQHF. In DNA form, the CDR3 reads TGTGCCTGGAGTACTCCAGGGGGCTATAGCAATCAGCCCCAGCATTTT.